This T cell receptor beta chain was observed in a study of regulatory T cells in long-lasting Graves disease. Study-wide results and limits: Persistent disease favored TRBV28, TRBJ1-2 and TRBJ2-5.

HTBI primers from iRepertoire and Arm-PCR of CDR3 regions yielded the TCR beta libraries. TCRdb itself ran the multiplex PCR reads through MiXCR, one entry per CDR3 protein. The table has fewer than 400,000 distinct CDR3 sequences, 15% to 20% seen once. The CDR3 is 15 residues long. Trimming removed 4 bases from V and 4 bases from J, with 11 bases in between. Germline CDR1 and CDR2: KGHSH and LQKENI. The time point here: persistent/refractory GD, antithyroid drugs over 5 years with positive TRAb. TCR sequences were obtained from RNA taken from PBMCs. Patients all came to the study from an endocrinology department in Xi'an, China. This clonotype has a handful of counts. As yet, its antigen is unknown.

This specimen was peripheral blood mononuclear cells (PBMCs), taken when the disease was refractory, from a patient treated with antithyroid drugs. This TCR derives from a female donor with Graves disease. The chain is built from TRBV18 and TRBJ2-6; D call uncertain. CDR3 nucleotide sequence: TGTGCCAGCTCACAACAAGAACTCGGGGCCAACGTCCTGACTTTC. Protein: CASSQQELGANVLTF.